Following are 25 T cell receptor beta chains from one sample sequenced in a study of T-cell memory formation after mild COVID-19 (dated by TCRdb to about 2021). The library came from 5' RACE. Sequencing was carried out with an Illumina NovaSeq 6000. Using fastp at Q25 and MiXCR, TCRdb reprocessed the public reads and kept productive beta chains. Each record represents a unique CDR3 protein, reported with the most common genes and DNA among its rows. This sample gives a few hundred thousand distinct CDR3 sequences in total; more than 13% of them show up just once. 21% of the sample comes from the top ten. The sequenced sample consisted of PBMCs or a T cell subset sorted from them (not recorded which). These receptors were obtained from a young man who had mild COVID-19 (a few samples of this study predate the infection). The sample titles of this study are shuffled in the database, so cell type and time point are left out; the donor was told from shared clones.

The chain has TRBV9 and TRBJ2-3; D gene ambiguous. V gave up 0 bases and J gave up 2 bases, with 10 bases separating them. The CDR3 consists of 15 residues. Germline CDR1 SGDLS, CDR2 YYNGEE. This CDR3 is CASSVVGYDTDTQYF. The CDR3 DNA reads as TGTGCCAGCAGCGTAGTGGGTTACGACACAGATACGCAGTATTTT. The entire variable domain, with the rest obtained from reference TRBV9 and TRBJ2-3, is as follows: DSGVTQTPKHLITATGQRVTLRCSPRSGDLSVYWYQQSLDQGLQFLIQYYNGEERAKGNILERFSAQQFPDLHSELNLSSLELGDSALYFCASSVVGYDTDTQYFGPGTRLTVL.

The chain couples TRBV6-5 to TRBJ1-6, with no clear D. Germline values: CDR1 MNHEY, CDR2 SVGAGI. V lost 0 bases, J lost 10 bases, and 7 bases lay in between. CDR3 length: 13 residues. CDR3 DNA: TGTGCCAGCAGTTACTCGTTTCACTCACCCCTCCACTTT. It codes for CASSYSFHSPLHF.

The rearrangement links TRBV7-6 to TRBJ2-5, with 11 positions matching TRBD2. CDR3 length: 16 amino acids. The germline V gene encodes CDR1 SGHVS and CDR2 FNYEAQ. V shed 6 bases, J shed 5 bases, and the junction held 11 bases outside the gene matches. CDR3 DNA: TGTGCCAGCAGTTCCCAAATAGCGGGGGGGCAGGAGACCCAGTACTTC. The encoded protein is CASSSQIAGGQETQYF.

This clonotype has a handful of counts. The CDR3 region is CASTTDRGYGYTF. CDR3 coding DNA: TGTGCCAGCACCACGGACAGGGGCTATGGCTACACCTTC. The chain employs TRBV12-3 or TRBV12-4 and TRBJ1-2; 9 bases line up with TRBD1. Unmatched junction bases numbered 4, after V lost 7 bases and J lost 4 bases. The CDR3 consists of 13 residues.

In this sample, this clonotype turned up once. The chain employs TRBV10-3 and TRBJ2-5; TRBD1 or TRBD2 may be the D gene (5 bases each). The CDR3 covers 14 residues. Trimming removed 1 base at V and 5 bases at J, with 11 bases between. CDR1 ENHRY and CDR2 SYGVKD come from the germline V gene. DNA of the CDR3: TGTGCCATCAGTGAGTTCAGAGAGGGGGAGACCCAGTACTTC. Translated: CAISEFREGETQYF.

The chain couples TRBV6-5 to TRBJ1-2; unclear D gene. Germline lookup yields CDR1 MNHEY and CDR2 SVGAGI. V was trimmed by 2 bases and J by 7 bases, leaving 11 bases between them. This CDR3 contains 13 residues. Here the CDR3 reads CASSYGILSGYTF. For the CDR3, the DNA is TGTGCCAGCAGTTACGGGATCCTGTCTGGCTACACCTTC.

This clonotype was found a few times. The genes are TRBV7-2 and TRBJ2-3; D possibly corresponds to TRBD1 (5 bases). The germline gives CDR1 SGHTA, CDR2 FQGNSA. Trimming left V 3 bases short and J 3 bases short, with 13 bases between. CDR3 length: 15 residues. CDR3 sequence (DNA): TGTGCCAGCAGCTTTAGCCCAGGGCTGACAGATACGCAGTATTTT. Translated: CASSFSPGLTDTQYF.

This clonotype was seen a few times. The CDR3 region is CSANSGRDYYEQYV. CDR3 nucleotides: TGCAGTGCTAATTCGGGGAGAGATTACTACGAGCAGTACGTC. The chain recombines TRBV20-1 with TRBJ2-7; possibly TRBD2 for D (5 bases). The V and J ends lost 4 bases and 3 bases respectively, with 16 bases between them. The CDR3 has 14 residues. Germline CDR1 reads DFQATT; CDR2 reads SNEGSKA (reference sequence).

The chain couples TRBV4-1 to TRBJ1-2, with 8 bases that match TRBD1. The V and J ends lost 2 bases and 6 bases, in that order; junction bases with no gene match: 11. This CDR3 has 16 residues. Germline assignment: CDR1 MGHRA and CDR2 YSYEKL. CDR3 DNA: TGCGCCAGCAGCCAATTTGGACAGGGTGGTAAGGATGGCTACACCTTC. Translating it yields CASSQFGQGGKDGYTF.

This chain links TRBV9 with TRBJ2-3; no definite D call. V was clipped by 1 base and J by 0 bases, with 9 bases between them. This CDR3 has 15 amino acids. CDR1 and CDR2 (germline): SGDLS, YYNGEE. In DNA, the CDR3 is TGTGCCAGCAGCGTAAGCGTTTCTAGCACAGATACGCAGTATTTT. It encodes CASSVSVSSTDTQYF.

The J gene is TRBJ2-5, the V gene TRBV4-1; 10 bases line up with TRBD1. CDR3 length: 15 residues. V dropped 2 bases and J dropped 5; count of bases not matched to a gene: 5. CDR1 and CDR2 from the germline V gene are MGHRA and YSYEKL. The CDR3 DNA reads TGCGCCAGCAGCCAAACAGACAGGGGGCTGGAGACCCAGTACTTC. This translates into CASSQTDRGLETQYF.

There are a few counts of this clonotype. The J gene is TRBJ2-7, the V gene TRBV12-3 or TRBV12-4; no clear D gene. V shed 6 bases and J shed 6 bases, with 18 bases lying between them. This CDR3 spans 14 amino acids. Here the CDR3 reads CASSPGTVLAEQYF. Written as DNA, the CDR3 is TGTGCCAGCAGCCCCGGAACGGTCCTGGCCGAGCAGTACTTC.

This clonotype was counted between two and nine times. The genes are TRBV29-1 and TRBJ2-1; D is perhaps TRBD1 (5 bases). CDR1 is SQVTM, CDR2 ANQGSEA, per germline. The CDR3 consists of 14 residues. The ends were cut back, 7 bases at V and 9 bases at J, with 22 bases in the middle. Here the CDR3 reads CSATTGSGKSEQFF. The CDR3 bases are TGCAGCGCCACGACGGGCTCAGGGAAGAGTGAGCAGTTCTTC.

This clonotype was recorded a few times. The chain links TRBV27 to TRBJ2-7, with D perhaps matching TRBD1 or TRBD2 (6 bases each). The V and J ends lost 6 bases and 2 bases respectively, with 17 bases between them. In germline, CDR1 is MNHEY, CDR2 SMNVEV (reference sequence). The CDR3 sequence is 15 residues long. CDR3 in DNA: TGTGCCAGCAGAAACGCGGGACACCGAACCTACGAGCAGTACTTC. The encoded protein is CASRNAGHRTYEQYF.

This clonotype was detected many times. V and J are TRBV7-9 and TRBJ2-5, with D possibly being TRBD1 (5 bases). Trimming stripped 5 bases from V and 2 bases from J, with 9 bases between. Germline CDR1 reads SEHNR; CDR2 reads FQNEAQ (reference sequence). This CDR3 has 13 amino acids. This chain's CDR3 is CASSRQPQETQYF. CDR3 sequence (DNA): TGTGCCAGCAGCCGACAGCCTCAAGAGACCCAGTACTTC.

The CDR3 sequence: CASSFLAGLGGDTQYF. CDR3 in DNA: TGTGCCAGCAGCTTTCTAGCGGGGCTCGGGGGAGATACGCAGTATTTT. The chain is built from TRBV7-8 and TRBJ2-3; 9 nucleotides match TRBD2. The V and J ends lost 3 bases and 5 bases, in that order; junction bases with no gene match: 9. Germline values: CDR1 SGHVS, CDR2 FQNEAQ. The CDR3 covers 16 residues.

This clonotype has only a few counts. The chain has TRBV18 and TRBJ2-5; perhaps D is TRBD1 or TRBD2 (5 bases each). The ends were cut back, 3 bases at V and 5 bases at J, with 16 bases in the middle. Germline V gene sequence: CDR1 KGHSH, CDR2 LQKENI. This CDR3 has 15 residues. The CDR3 DNA follows: TGTGCCAGCTCACCCAGGACTGGGGCCGGGGAGACCCAGTACTTC. Encoded protein: CASSPRTGAGETQYF.

The CDR3 DNA follows: TGTGCCAGCAGCTTAGAAGGCCAAGGGGGAAACTATGGCTACACCTTC. Residues: CASSLEGQGGNYGYTF. The chain links TRBV7-2 to TRBJ1-2, with a tentative D call TRBD1 (6 bases). Germline loops: CDR1 SGHTA, CDR2 FQGNSA. This CDR3 is built from 16 residues. The ends were cut back, 1 base at V and 2 bases at J, with 14 bases in the middle.

This clonotype was picked up a small number of times. This chain uses TRBV28 with TRBJ1-5; D remains unclear. The CDR3 extends over 13 amino acids. V lost 6 bases and J lost 4, with 10 bases in between. Per the germline V gene, CDR1 is MDHEN and CDR2 is SYDVKM. The CDR3 spells CASSRNLNQPQHF. The CDR3 nucleotides are TGTGCCAGCAGCCGGAACCTAAATCAGCCCCAGCATTTT.

This clonotype was seen a handful of times. The rearrangement joins TRBV7-9 to TRBJ1-5; D is perhaps TRBD1 (5 bases). From germline, CDR1 is SEHNR and CDR2 FQNEAQ (reference sequence). Trimming took 5 bases from V and 2 from J, leaving 13 bases between them. The CDR3 contains 15 residues. The CDR3 coding sequence is TGTGCCAGCAGCAGAGACGTGGGGGGCAATCAGCCCCAGCATTTT. This translates into CASSRDVGGNQPQHF.

The CDR3 DNA follows: TGTGCCAGCAGCCAGTATTCGGCAGCGGCTAACTATGGCTACACCTTC. Residues: CASSQYSAAANYGYTF. The J gene is TRBJ1-2, the V gene TRBV4-2, with no clear D. This CDR3 spans 16 amino acids. Germline CDR1 and CDR2: LGHNA and YNFKEQ. The V end lost 3 bases, the J end lost 0 bases, and 14 bases lay between the germline ends.

The chain combines TRBV6-2 or TRBV6-3 with TRBJ2-7; 9 bases map to TRBD2. The CDR3 has 18 residues. Germline V gives CDR1 MNHEY, CDR2 SVGEGT. Trimming at V came to 4 bases and at J to 6 bases, leaving 19 bases not matched to a gene. The CDR3 DNA reads TGTGCCAGCAGTTGGCCGGGACAGTCGCGGGGGGGCCTTGGCGAGCAGTACTTC. Translation gives CASSWPGQSRGGLGEQYF.

The chain recombines TRBV7-9 with TRBJ1-5; 8 positions match TRBD1. The CDR3 runs 14 residues. Losses at the gene ends were 5 bases for V and 5 bases for J; bases not matched to a gene: 5. Germline assignment: CDR1 SEHNR and CDR2 FQNEAQ (reference sequence). This chain's CDR3 is CASSQTGVDQPQHF. DNA for the CDR3: TGTGCCAGCAGCCAGACAGGGGTAGATCAGCCCCAGCATTTT.

Many counts were recorded for this clonotype. The chain has TRBV5-1 and TRBJ2-4; D uncertain. The CDR3 is 14 amino acids. The V gene lost 7 bases and the J gene lost 1 base, with 12 bases spanning the gap. Germline V CDR1 and CDR2: SGHRS, YFSETQ. The CDR3 protein is CASSRLGAKNIQYF. The CDR3 DNA reads TGCGCCAGCTCTCGGCTGGGGGCCAAAAACATTCAGTACTTC.

This clonotype was observed many times. The rearrangement links TRBV20-1 to TRBJ1-1, with 7 bases that match TRBD1. Trimming at V came to 0 bases and at J to 4 bases, leaving 8 bases not matched to a gene. This CDR3 has 15 residues. Germline V lookup: CDR1 DFQATT, CDR2 SNEGSKA (reference sequence). The CDR3 region is CSAREGDSWGTEAFF. The CDR3 DNA is TGCAGTGCTAGAGAGGGGGACAGCTGGGGCACTGAAGCTTTCTTT.